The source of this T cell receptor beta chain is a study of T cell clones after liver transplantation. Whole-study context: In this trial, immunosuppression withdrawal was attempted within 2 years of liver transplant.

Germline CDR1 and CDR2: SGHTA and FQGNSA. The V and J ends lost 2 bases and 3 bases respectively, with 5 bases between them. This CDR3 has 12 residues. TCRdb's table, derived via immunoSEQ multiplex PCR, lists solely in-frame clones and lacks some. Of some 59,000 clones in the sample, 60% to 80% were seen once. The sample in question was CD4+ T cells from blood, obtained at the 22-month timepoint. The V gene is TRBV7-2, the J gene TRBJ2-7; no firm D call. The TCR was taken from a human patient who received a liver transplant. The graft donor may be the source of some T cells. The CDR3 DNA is TGTGCCAGCAGCTTAATTCTCTACGAGCAGTACTTC. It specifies CASSLILYEQYF.